Listed here are 5 T cell receptor beta chains from one sample, sequenced in a study of cytomegalovirus exposure and HLA in healthy donors. PCR employed 60 Vbeta and 13 Jbeta primers. Generated by immunoSEQ multiplex PCR, the TCRdb table keeps only in-frame clones and is missing some. Of 210,000 or so clones in the sample, approximately 83% were seen once. Sequenced sample: PBMCs. These receptors all stem from a woman aged 50 to 60 in good health and CMV-seropositive.

This clone has only a few counts. DNA of the CDR3: TGCGCCAGCAGCCAAGATAGGCGGGGGTGGAATGGCTACACCTTC. It encodes CASSQDRRGWNGYTF. V is TRBV4-3 and J is TRBJ1-2; maybe TRBD1 (5 bases). Trimming took 0 bases from V and 6 from J, leaving 14 bases between them. The CDR3 contains 15 residues. Looked up from germline, CDR1 is LGHNA and CDR2 is YSLEER.

The chain couples TRBV6-5 to TRBJ2-5; D may be TRBD2 (7 bases). The V gene lost 6 bases and the J gene lost 11 bases, with 22 bases spanning the gap. Germline loops: CDR1 MNHEY, CDR2 SVGAGI. The CDR3 extends over 14 amino acids. The CDR3 region has the DNA TGTGCCAGCAGCCCGGGGGGCCCATTGAACCATCAGTACTTC. It specifies CASSPGGPLNHQYF.

The chain recombines TRBV11-3 with TRBJ2-5; possible D gene TRBD2, 6 bases. Germline lookup yields CDR1 SGHNT and CDR2 YENEEA. This CDR3 is 16 amino acids long. Trimming left V 5 bases short and J 2 bases short, with 18 bases between. For the CDR3, the DNA is TGTGCCAGCAGCCCAGGACGAGGGGAGGCACAAGAGACCCAGTACTTC. It is translated as CASSPGRGEAQETQYF.

The rearrangement uses TRBV18 and TRBJ1-1; 8 nucleotides agree with TRBD1. V shed 1 base and J 6 bases; nucleotides not matched to a gene: 16. The CDR3 loop spans 18 amino acids. The germline V gene has CDR1 KGHSH and CDR2 LQKENI. CDR3 sequence (DNA): TGTGCCAGCTCACCACGACTTTTGGCAGGGGGCGCGATCCCTGAAGCTTTCTTT. Its protein is CASSPRLLAGGAIPEAFF. The variable domain in full, completed from reference TRBV18 and TRBJ1-1, reads NAGVMQNPRHLVRRRGQEARLRCSPMKGHSHVYWYRQLPEEGLKFMVYLQKENIIDESGMPKERFSAEFPKEGPSILRIQQVVRGDSAAYFCASSPRLLAGGAIPEAFFGQGTRLTVV.

J is TRBJ2-7 and V is TRBV7-8; D might be TRBD1 (6 bases). Germline V lookup: CDR1 SGHVS, CDR2 FQNEAQ. V was clipped by 3 bases and J by 2 bases, with 14 bases between them. The CDR3 loop spans 15 amino acids. CDR3 loop: CASSLDSRSTYEQYF. The DNA of the CDR3 is TGTGCCAGCAGCTTGGACAGTCGGTCCACCTACGAGCAGTACTTC.